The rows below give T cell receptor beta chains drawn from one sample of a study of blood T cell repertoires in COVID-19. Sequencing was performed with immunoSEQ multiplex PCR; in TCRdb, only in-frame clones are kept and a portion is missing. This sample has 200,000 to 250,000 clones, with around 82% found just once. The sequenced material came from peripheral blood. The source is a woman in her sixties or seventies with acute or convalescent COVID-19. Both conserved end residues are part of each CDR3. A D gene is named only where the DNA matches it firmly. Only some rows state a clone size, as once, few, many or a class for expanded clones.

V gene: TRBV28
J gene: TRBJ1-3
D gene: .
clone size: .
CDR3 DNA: TGTGCCAGCAGTTTATCCAAACCCGGGGGTTTATCTGGAAACACCATATATTTT
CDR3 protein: CASSLSKPGGLSGNTIYF

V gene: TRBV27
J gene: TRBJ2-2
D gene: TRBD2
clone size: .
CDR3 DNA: TGTGCCAGCAGTTTATTGCGGGAGCCCTTCCCCGGGGAGCTGTTTTTT
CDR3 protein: CASSLLREPFPGELFF

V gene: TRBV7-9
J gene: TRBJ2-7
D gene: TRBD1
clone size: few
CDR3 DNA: TGTGCCAGCAGCTTAGTCCGACAGGGGGCTTCTGCTTGGGAGCAGTACTTC
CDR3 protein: CASSLVRQGASAWEQYF

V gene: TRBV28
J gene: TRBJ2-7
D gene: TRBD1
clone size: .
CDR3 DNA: TGTGCCAGCAGTCTGACAGGGGGCATCGGCGAGCAGTACTTC
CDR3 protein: CASSLTGGIGEQYF

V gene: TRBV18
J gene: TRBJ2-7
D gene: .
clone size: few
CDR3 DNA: TGTGCCAGCTCCCGGCATCCTGAGGGCTACGAGCAGTACTTC
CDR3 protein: CASSRHPEGYEQYF

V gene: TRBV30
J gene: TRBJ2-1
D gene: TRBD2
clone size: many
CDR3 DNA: TGTGCCTGGAAATCCCCTAGCGGGACTTACAATGAGCAGTTCTTC
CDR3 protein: CAWKSPSGTYNEQFF

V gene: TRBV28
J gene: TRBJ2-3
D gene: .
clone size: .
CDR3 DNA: TGTGCCAGCAGTTTATCCGGGTACACAGATACGCAGTATTTT
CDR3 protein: CASSLSGYTDTQYF

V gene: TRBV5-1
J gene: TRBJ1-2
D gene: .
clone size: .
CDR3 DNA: TGCGCCAGCAGCGCACAGAGATATGGCTACACCTTC
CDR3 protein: CASSAQRYGYTF

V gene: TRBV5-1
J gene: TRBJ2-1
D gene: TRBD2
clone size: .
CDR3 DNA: TGCGCCAGCAGCCTTCTAACTAGCGGGAGTAACAATGAGCAGTTCTTC
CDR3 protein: CASSLLTSGSNNEQFF

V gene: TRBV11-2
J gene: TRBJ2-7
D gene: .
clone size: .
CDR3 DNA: TGTGCCAGCAGCTTCGAGCTTTGGGAGCAGTACTTC
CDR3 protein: CASSFELWEQYF